This T cell receptor beta chain was documented in a study of blood T cell repertoires in COVID-19. Study-level information: COVID-19 samples collected from the United States, Italy and Spain covered acute and convalescent phases.

Germline CDR1 and CDR2: SGHDT and YYEEEE. The CDR3 contains 16 residues. Trimming stripped 0 bases from V and 3 bases from J, with 16 bases between. Original processing methods: For nucleated cells, counts were estimated from reference gene primer amplification. Using immunoSEQ multiplex PCR, the repertoire was profiled, and TCRdb retains in-frame clones only, with some absent. That table supplies the V and J calls and clone size; D and trimming were determined from the DNA. The sample holds 95,000 to 110,000 clones, about 89% seen once. The rearrangement joins TRBV5-6 to TRBJ2-7; a weak D match, TRBD1 (6 bases). The sample comprised peripheral blood. The clonotype was recovered from a man aged 35 to 55 with active or convalescent COVID-19. Written as DNA, the CDR3 is TGTGCCAGCAGCTTGGATGGGGGCGAGATCTTCTACGAGCAGTACTTC. Its protein product is CASSLDGGEIFYEQYF. Together with reference TRBV5-6 and TRBJ2-7, the CDR3 gives the full variable domain: DAGVTQSPTHLIKTRGQQVTLRCSPKSGHDTVSWYQQALGQGPQFIFQYYEEEERQRGNFPDRFSGHQFPNYSSELNVNALLLGDSALYLCASSLDGGEIFYEQYFGPGTRLTVT.